This is a list of T cell receptor beta chains from one sample in a study of a mutant IDH1 vaccine in newly diagnosed glioma. Sequenced by immunoSEQ multiplex PCR; TCRdb stores in-frame clones only, minus some. The top ten hold around 5.1% of the sample, which has 35,000 to 40,000 clones, around 81% seen once. No antigen has been assigned to these receptors. The sequencing used PBMCs, collected from a glioma patient whose treatment included an IDH1 peptide vaccine. These receptors were obtained from a man in his forties with glioma. Each CDR3 is given with its conserved first and last residue. The D gene is left open where the match is weak. Expanded clones get a size class; other rows say once, few or many, or leave the size out.

>TRBJ2-5|TRBV5-4|NA|NA
TGTGCCAGCAGCCAACCAGGTCAGCGGATCCAAGAGACCCAGTACTTC
CASSQPGQRIQETQYF
>TRBJ2-7|TRBV7-9|NA|NA
TGTGCCAGCAGCCCCGCCAGCAACTCCTACGAGCAGTACTTC
CASSPASNSYEQYF
>TRBJ2-7|TRBV19|NA|NA
TGTGCCAGTAGCATAACCCACGTTGGGGAGCAGTACTTC
CASSITHVGEQYF
>TRBJ2-7|TRBV7-9|NA|NA
TGTGCCAGCAGCTTAGGCGTTATCCCCACCGAAGGCTACGAGCAGTACTTC
CASSLGVIPTEGYEQYF
>TRBJ2-2|TRBV6-1|NA|TRBD1
TGTGCCAGCAGGGAATCCCGGGACAGACTGAACACCGGGGAGCTGTTTTTT
CASRESRDRLNTGELFF
>TRBJ1-6|TRBV30|once|NA
TGTGCCTGGAGTAGAAACTCTCTCTCCTATAATTCACCCCTCCACTTT
CAWSRNSLSYNSPLHF
>TRBJ1-1|TRBV7-9|NA|NA
TGTGCCAGCAGCCCATGGGCGAACACTGAAGCTTTCTTT
CASSPWANTEAFF
>TRBJ1-2|TRBV6-1|NA|NA
TGTGCCAGCAGAGCCCTTAACTATGGCTACACCTTC
CASRALNYGYTF
>TRBJ2-3|TRBV10-3|NA|NA
TGTGCCATCGGGGCGGGGAGTACAGATACGCAGTATTTT
CAIGAGSTDTQYF
>TRBJ2-3|TRBV5-6|NA|TRBD2
TGTGCCAGCAGCTTGAGGAGACTAGCGGGGGGGGCAGATACGCAGTATTTT
CASSLRRLAGGADTQYF
>TRBJ2-2|TRBV5-1|NA|NA
TGCGCCAGCAGCTTGGTACAGAACACCGGGGAGCTGTTTTTT
CASSLVQNTGELFF
>TRBJ2-1|TRBV7-8|NA|TRBD2
TGTGCCAGCAGCTTAACGCTAGCGGGAGGCTATGAGCAGTTCTTC
CASSLTLAGGYEQFF
>TRBJ2-7|TRBV7-9|NA|NA
TGTGCCAGCAGTTTTAGTCCCTACGAGCAGTACTTC
CASSFSPYEQYF
>TRBJ2-3|TRBV5-3|NA|NA
TGTGCCAGAAGCTGGTCCTCTCGGGGGTTCACAGATACGCAGTATTTT
CARSWSSRGFTDTQYF
>TRBJ2-7|TRBV7-2|NA|TRBD1
TGTGCCAGCAGCTACAGAGGGGGACAGGGGGCCTACGAGCAGTACTTC
CASSYRGGQGAYEQYF
>TRBJ2-4|TRBV15|once|TRBD2
TGTGCCACCACTACGGGGGGGGCGGCCAAAAACATTCAGTACTTC
CATTTGGAAKNIQYF
>TRBJ1-5|TRBV6-1|NA|NA
TGTGCCAGCAGCCCTACTGGAGGACAGCCCCAGCATTTT
CASSPTGGQPQHF
>TRBJ2-7|TRBV6-1|NA|TRBD2
TGTGCCAGCAGTTTGCTAGCGGGGAACTCCTACGAGCAGTACTTC
CASSLLAGNSYEQYF
>TRBJ2-2|TRBV7-7|NA|TRBD2
TGTGCTAGCAGCTTACTAGCGGGAGACACCGGGGAGCTGTTTTTT
CASSLLAGDTGELFF
>TRBJ1-6|TRBV6-5|NA|TRBD1
TGTGCCAGCAGTTTACTCGGACAGGGCAATTCACCCCTCCACTTT
CASSLLGQGNSPLHF
>TRBJ2-5|TRBV30|NA|NA
TGTGCCTGCGACGTCAGCGGTCCCGAGACCCAGTACTTC
CACDVSGPETQYF
>TRBJ2-5|TRBV5-1|NA|TRBD2
TGCGCCAGCAGTAGTAGCGGGATGTGGTGGGAGACCCAGTACTTC
CASSSSGMWWETQYF
>TRBJ1-2|TRBV6-1|NA|TRBD1
TGTGCCAGCAGATACGACAGGGTACGAGGCTACACCTTC
CASRYDRVRGYTF
>TRBJ2-2|TRBV30|once|NA
TGTGCCTGGAAAATCGGACAGTTGAACACCGGGGAGCTGTTTTTT
CAWKIGQLNTGELFF
>TRBJ1-1|TRBV5-4|NA|TRBD1
TGTGCCAGCAGCTTCACAGGGGGCAACACTGAAGCTTTCTTT
CASSFTGGNTEAFF
>TRBJ2-1|TRBV4-3|NA|TRBD2
TGCGCCAGCAGCCAAGGTCTAGCGGATTACAATGAGCAGTTCTTC
CASSQGLADYNEQFF
>TRBJ2-1|TRBV5-5|NA|NA
TGTGCCAGCAGCTTGGTCTGGAATGAGCAGTTCTTC
CASSLVWNEQFF
>TRBJ2-3|TRBV28|NA|NA
TGTGCCAGCAGTTCGACCGCACTAATACAGGGCACAGATACGCAGTATTTT
CASSSTALIQGTDTQYF